These 25 T cell receptor beta chains were all obtained from the same sample, sequenced in a study of T cells after yellow fever vaccination. TCRdb reprocessed the 5' RACE reads via MiXCR and lists one record per CDR3 protein. The sample consists of hundreds of thousands of distinct CDR3 sequences, 6.2% of them appearing once. The input for sequencing was PBMCs, taken 5 days after the yellow fever booster vaccination. Receptors originate from a young man who received the YFV17D yellow fever vaccine.

The CDR3, as DNA: TGTGCCAGCAGCTCCCTGATTTTTGGGACAGAAGACACTGAAGCTTTCTTT. The encoded protein is CASSSLIFGTEDTEAFF. V usage is TRBV7-2 and J usage is TRBJ1-1, with 7 bases matching TRBD1. The CDR3 consists of 17 residues. Germline V gene data show CDR1 as SGHTA and CDR2 as FQGNSA. Trimming at V came to 4 bases and at J to 3 bases, leaving 14 bases not matched to a gene.

This clonotype was found many times. The chain has TRBV12-3 or TRBV12-4 and TRBJ2-7; 7 bases align to TRBD2. This CDR3 region has 15 residues. With 4 bases clipped from V and 2 bases from J, the junction kept 8 bases outside the gene matches. The CDR3 reads CASSSQRGFPYEQYF. CDR3 bases: TGTGCCAGCAGTTCCCAGCGGGGCTTTCCCTACGAGCAGTACTTC.

The sample holds many counts of this clonotype. The chain is built from TRBV18 and TRBJ2-5, with 7 positions matching TRBD1. V gave up 1 base and J gave up 3 bases; unmatched junction bases: 5. Germline V gene sequence: CDR1 KGHSH, CDR2 LQKENI. The CDR3 runs 15 residues. The CDR3 spells CASSPRQGPKETQYF. The CDR3 DNA is TGTGCCAGCTCACCACGACAGGGCCCCAAAGAGACCCAGTACTTC.

This clonotype was counted only a few times. The chain has TRBV6-1 and TRBJ2-7; TRBD2 matches at 15 bases. From germline, CDR1 is MNHNS and CDR2 SASEGT. V shed 3 bases, J shed 9 bases, and the junction held 6 bases outside the gene matches. The CDR3 runs to 15 residues. CDR3 sequence: CASSEGTSGRTRQYF. For the CDR3, the DNA is TGTGCCAGCAGTGAGGGGACTAGCGGGAGGACACGGCAGTACTTC.

At least ten counts were recorded for this clonotype. This chain connects TRBV7-2 to TRBJ1-2; D possibly corresponds to TRBD1 (5 bases). Looked up from germline, CDR1 is SGHTA and CDR2 is FQGNSA. With 1 base removed from V and 5 bases from J, the gap between germline ends came to 14 bases. This CDR3 has 15 amino acids. The CDR3 bases are TGTGCCAGCAGCTTAGGGGTGGGGGATAGTTATGGCTACACCTTC. Residues: CASSLGVGDSYGYTF.

This clonotype was observed a few times. The chain joins TRBV2 to TRBJ1-4; TRBD1 agrees at 9 bases. The CDR3 has 14 residues. V was pared by 6 bases and J by 5 bases, with 4 bases of the junction left unmatched. Germline V CDR1 and CDR2: SNHLY, FYNNEI. CDR3 sequence reads: CASSGTGGNEKLFF. The CDR3 DNA is TGTGCCAGCAGCGGAACAGGGGGCAATGAAAAACTGTTTTTT.

This clonotype was seen repeatedly, ten times or more. This chain uses TRBV6-2 or TRBV6-3 with TRBJ2-1, with TRBD2 identical over 7 bases. This CDR3 contains 15 residues. Losses at the gene ends were 8 bases for V and 2 bases for J; bases not matched to a gene: 9. In germline, CDR1 is MNHEY, CDR2 SVGEGT. CDR3 nucleotide sequence: TGTGCCAGCCGGGGCGGGAGAGGGCCCTACAATGAGCAGTTCTTC. Translating it yields CASRGGRGPYNEQFF.

The table lists this clonotype with many counts. V usage is TRBV20-1 and J usage is TRBJ2-1; unclear D gene. The CDR3 is 11 amino acids. The germline CDR1 and CDR2 sequences are DFQATT and SNEGSKA (reference sequence). The V end lost 4 bases, the J end lost 7 bases, and 8 bases lay between the germline ends. CDR3 DNA sequence: TGCAGTGCTATCCTGGGGAATGAGCAGTTCTTC. Its translation: CSAILGNEQFF.

This clonotype was observed a handful of times. The V gene is TRBV30, the J gene TRBJ2-3, with D unclear. This CDR3 has 13 amino acids. The V and J ends lost 2 bases and 2 bases respectively, with 8 bases between them. The germline CDR1 and CDR2 sequences are GTSNPN and SVGIG (reference sequence). Written as DNA, the CDR3 is TGTGCCTGGAGTCAGGTCAACACAGATACGCAGTATTTT. It codes for CAWSQVNTDTQYF.

This clonotype occurred a few times. J is TRBJ2-7 and V is TRBV20-1, with TRBD2 matching over 13 bases. The germline V gene encodes CDR1 DFQATT and CDR2 SNEGSKA (reference sequence). The CDR3 consists of 14 residues. The ends lost 6 bases at V and 5 bases at J; junction bases unmatched: 7. The CDR3 coding sequence is TGCAGTGCAGCACTAGCGGGAGGGCCTGACGAGCAGTACTTC. Translation: CSAALAGGPDEQYF.

The sample holds many counts of this clonotype. The chain couples TRBV5-1 to TRBJ2-5; no clear D. The germline V gene encodes CDR1 SGHRS and CDR2 YFSETQ. The CDR3 totals 11 residues. Trimming left V 2 bases short and J 5 bases short, with 4 bases between. CDR3: CASSFHETQYF. DNA of the CDR3: TGCGCCAGCAGCTTTCACGAGACCCAGTACTTC.

The CDR3 region has the DNA TGCAGTGCTCCACCCGGAGGGGCCTACGAGCAGTACTTC. It encodes CSAPPGGAYEQYF. The chain carries TRBV20-1 and TRBJ2-7, with D maybe TRBD2 (6 bases). Deletions cut 5 bases from V and 2 bases from J, with 13 bases between. Germline CDR1 is DFQATT and CDR2 is SNEGSKA (reference sequence). The CDR3 is 13 amino acids.

The rearrangement links TRBV9 to TRBJ2-1; D unclear. Germline loops: CDR1 SGDLS, CDR2 YYNGEE. V was cut by 3 bases and J by 3 bases, with 7 bases left in between. The CDR3 covers 13 residues. The CDR3 bases are TGTGCCAGCAGCGAACACTACTACAATGAGCAGTTCTTC. It encodes CASSEHYYNEQFF.

This clonotype appeared a few times. The chain recombines TRBV20-1 with TRBJ1-3; the D gene is possibly TRBD1 (6 bases). The germline V gene has CDR1 DFQATT and CDR2 SNEGSKA (reference sequence). Trimming left V 6 bases short and J 3 bases short, with 15 bases between. This CDR3 comprises 14 residues. CDR3 region: CSAPKGGSGNTIYF. The CDR3 DNA follows: TGCAGTGCCCCAAAGGGGGGAAGTGGAAACACCATATATTTT.

This clonotype has at least ten counts. The V and J genes are TRBV12-5 and TRBJ2-1; D gene unclear. There are 15 residues in the CDR3. CDR1 LGHNT and CDR2 FRNRAP come from the germline V gene. V dropped 2 bases and J dropped 4 bases, with 12 bases sitting between them. The CDR3 nucleotides are TGTGCTAGTGGTTTGAGCATTGAAATGTACAATGAGCAGTTCTTC. This codes for CASGLSIEMYNEQFF.

The genes are TRBV7-8 and TRBJ2-1; D is uncertain. V was clipped by 3 bases and J by 0 bases, with 3 bases between them. This CDR3 contains 13 residues. The germline V gene has CDR1 SGHVS and CDR2 FQNEAQ. Here the CDR3 DNA reads TGTGCCAGCAGCTTCTTCTCCTACAATGAGCAGTTCTTC. Translated, it gives CASSFFSYNEQFF.

In this sample, this clonotype turned up many times. The chain recombines TRBV2 with TRBJ2-6; D is unclear. The CDR3 has 15 residues. Germline values: CDR1 SNHLY, CDR2 FYNNEI. Trimming took off 2 bases at V and 4 bases at J, with 9 bases between the two ends. In nucleotides, the CDR3 is TGTGCCAGCAGTGAAACTTTTGGCGGGGCCAACGTCCTGACTTTC. Translating gives CASSETFGGANVLTF. The full variable domain, completed using reference TRBV2 and TRBJ2-6, is EPEVTQTPSHQVTQMGQEVILRCVPISNHLYFYWYRQILGQKVEFLVSFYNNEISEKSEIFDDQFSVERPDGSNFTLKIRSTKLEDSAMYFCASSETFGGANVLTFGAGSRLTVL.

The V and J genes are TRBV6-5 and TRBJ2-7, with 7 bases aligning to TRBD1. The CDR3 has 12 residues. The V segment lost 5 bases and the J segment 6 bases; nucleotides outside the gene matches: 4. Germline V gene lookup returns CDR1 MNHEY and CDR2 SVGAGI. Written as DNA, the CDR3 is TGTGCCAGCAGTCAGACAGGGAGCGAGCAGTACTTC. Translation gives CASSQTGSEQYF.

This clonotype came up a few times. DNA of the CDR3: TGTGCCACCAGCAGAGATCTACCGGGACAGATAGATACGCAGTATTTT. Protein: CATSRDLPGQIDTQYF. J is TRBJ2-3 and V is TRBV15; 7 bases are shared with TRBD1. Germline V CDR1 and CDR2: LNHNV, YYDKDF (reference sequence). The CDR3 is made up of 16 amino acids. Trimming at V came to 0 bases and at J to 5 bases, leaving 8 bases not matched to a gene. Full variable domain (remainder filled in from reference TRBV15 and TRBJ2-3): DAMVIQNPRYQVTQFGKPVTLSCSQTLNHNVMYWYQQKSSQAPKLLFHYYDKDFNNEADTPDNFQSRRPNTSFCFLDIRSPGLGDTAMYLCATSRDLPGQIDTQYFGPGTRLTVL.

DNA of the CDR3: TGTGCCAGCAAGACCAGTAACACTGAAGCTTTCTTT. Amino acid sequence: CASKTSNTEAFF. The chain carries TRBV5-4 and TRBJ1-1; D gene uncertain. V gave up 6 bases and J gave up 2 bases, with 8 bases separating them. Germline V gene lookup returns CDR1 SGHNT and CDR2 YYREEE (reference sequence). This CDR3 is 12 amino acids long.

This clonotype appeared a few times. The DNA for the CDR3 is TGTGCCAGCAGCAGACCGAGCAGGGGGTTAGATACGCAGTATTTT. Protein sequence: CASSRPSRGLDTQYF. V gene TRBV7-9 combines with J gene TRBJ2-3; 7 bases map to TRBD1. V lost 5 bases to trimming and J lost 5 bases; unmatched junction nucleotides: 10. Germline V gene data show CDR1 as SEHNR and CDR2 as FQNEAQ (reference sequence). The CDR3 spans 15 residues. Using reference TRBV7-9 and TRBJ2-3 for the parts outside the CDR3, the full variable domain is DTGVSQNPRHKITKRGQNVTFRCDPISEHNRLYWYRQTLGQGPEFLTYFQNEAQLEKSRLLSDRFSAERPKGSFSTLEIQRTEQGDSAMYLCASSRPSRGLDTQYFGPGTRLTVL.

CDR3 in amino acids: CASRQRQNTGELFF. For the CDR3, the DNA is TGCGCCAGCCGCCAGAGACAGAACACCGGGGAGCTGTTTTTT. The rearrangement uses TRBV5-1 and TRBJ2-2; D call uncertain. Germline V gene sequence: CDR1 SGHRS, CDR2 YFSETQ. V was shortened by 7 bases and J by 1 base, with 11 bases between the two germline ends. The CDR3 is 14 amino acids.

The V and J genes are TRBV21-1 and TRBJ1-3; the table gives TRBD1 as D, unverified against the DNA. TRBV21-1 is tagged as a pseudogene. The CDR3 extends over 18 amino acids. CDR3 protein: CASSRPGTEKSSGNTIYF. The CDR3 DNA follows: TGTGCCAGCAGCAGACCCGGGACAGAGAAGTCCTCTGGAAACACCATATATTTT.

This clonotype has only a few counts. V usage is TRBV10-3 and J usage is TRBJ1-3; no clear D gene. CDR3 size: 11 residues. Germline CDR1 and CDR2: ENHRY and SYGVKD. V was trimmed by 10 bases and J by 3 bases, leaving 7 bases between them. Written as DNA, the CDR3 is TGTGCCACCGCGTTTGGAAACACCATATATTTT. Protein product: CATAFGNTIYF.

This clonotype has only a few counts. The genes are TRBV5-4 and TRBJ1-1; D gene uncertain. Trimming took off 1 base at V and 5 bases at J, with 12 bases between the two ends. Germline assignment: CDR1 SGHNT and CDR2 YYREEE (reference sequence). The CDR3 has 14 amino acids. In nucleotides, the CDR3 is TGTGCCAGCAGCTTGCCGGGTCAAGCAACTGAAGCTTTCTTT. This gives the protein CASSLPGQATEAFF.